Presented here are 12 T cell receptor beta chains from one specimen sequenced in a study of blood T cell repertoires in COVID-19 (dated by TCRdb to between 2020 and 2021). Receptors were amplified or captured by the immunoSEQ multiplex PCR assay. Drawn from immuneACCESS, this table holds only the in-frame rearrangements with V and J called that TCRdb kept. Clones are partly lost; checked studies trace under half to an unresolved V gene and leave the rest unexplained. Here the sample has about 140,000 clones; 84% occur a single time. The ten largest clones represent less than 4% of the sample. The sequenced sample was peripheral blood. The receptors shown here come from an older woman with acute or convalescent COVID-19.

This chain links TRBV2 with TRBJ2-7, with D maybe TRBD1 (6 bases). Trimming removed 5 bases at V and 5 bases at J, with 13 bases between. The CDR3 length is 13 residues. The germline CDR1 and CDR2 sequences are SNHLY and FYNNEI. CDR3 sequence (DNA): TGTGCCAGCAGTCCGCAGGGGCGCAACGAGCAGTACTTC. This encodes CASSPQGRNEQYF.

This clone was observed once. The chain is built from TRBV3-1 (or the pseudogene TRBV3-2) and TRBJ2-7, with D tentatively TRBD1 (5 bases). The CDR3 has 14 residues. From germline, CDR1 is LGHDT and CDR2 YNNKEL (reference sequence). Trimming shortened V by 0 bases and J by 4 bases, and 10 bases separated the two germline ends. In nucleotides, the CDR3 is TGTGCCAGCAGCCAAGATTTGGCAGGGTACGAGCAGTACTTC. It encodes CASSQDLAGYEQYF.

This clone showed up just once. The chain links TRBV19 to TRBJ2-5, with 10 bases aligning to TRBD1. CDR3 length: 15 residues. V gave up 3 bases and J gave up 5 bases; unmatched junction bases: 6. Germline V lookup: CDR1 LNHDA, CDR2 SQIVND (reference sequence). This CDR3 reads CASSITGTGVETQYF. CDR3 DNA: TGTGCCAGTAGTATTACCGGGACAGGGGTTGAGACCCAGTACTTC.

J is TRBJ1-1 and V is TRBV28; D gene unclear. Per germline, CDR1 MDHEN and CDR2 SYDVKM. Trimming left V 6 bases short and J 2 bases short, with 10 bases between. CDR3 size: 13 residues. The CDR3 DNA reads TGTGCCAGCAGGACGACATCTAACACTGAAGCTTTCTTT. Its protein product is CASRTTSNTEAFF.

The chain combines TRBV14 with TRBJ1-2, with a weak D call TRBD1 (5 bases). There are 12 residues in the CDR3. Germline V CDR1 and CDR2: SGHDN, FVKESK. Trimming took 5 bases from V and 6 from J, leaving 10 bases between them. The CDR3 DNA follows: TGTGCCAGCAGCACCCAGGGTGATGGCTACACCTTC. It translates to CASSTQGDGYTF.

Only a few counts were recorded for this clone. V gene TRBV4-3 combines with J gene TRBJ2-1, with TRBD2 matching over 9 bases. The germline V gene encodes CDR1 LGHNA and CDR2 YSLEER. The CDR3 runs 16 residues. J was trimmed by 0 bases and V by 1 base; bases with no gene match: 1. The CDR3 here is CASSQGLAVSYNEQFF. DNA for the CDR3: TGCGCCAGCAGCCAAGGACTAGCGGTCTCCTACAATGAGCAGTTCTTC.

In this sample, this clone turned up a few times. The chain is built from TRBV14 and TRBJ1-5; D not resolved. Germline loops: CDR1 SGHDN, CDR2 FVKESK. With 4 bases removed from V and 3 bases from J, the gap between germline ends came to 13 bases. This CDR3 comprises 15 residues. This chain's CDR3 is CASSPSGGPNQPQHF. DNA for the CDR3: TGTGCCAGCAGCCCCAGCGGCGGACCCAATCAGCCCCAGCATTTT.

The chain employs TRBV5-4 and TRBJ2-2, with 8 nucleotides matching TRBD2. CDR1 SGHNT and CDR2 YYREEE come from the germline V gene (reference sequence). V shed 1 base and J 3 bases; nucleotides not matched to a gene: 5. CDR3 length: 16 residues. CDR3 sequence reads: CASSLHGRVDTGELFF. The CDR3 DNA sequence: TGTGCCAGCAGCTTGCACGGGAGGGTCGACACCGGGGAGCTGTTTTTT.

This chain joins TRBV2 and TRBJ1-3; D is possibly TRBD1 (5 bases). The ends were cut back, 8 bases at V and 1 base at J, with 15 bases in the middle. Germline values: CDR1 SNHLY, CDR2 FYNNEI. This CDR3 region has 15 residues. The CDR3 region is CASDDVGGSGNTIYF. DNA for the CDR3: TGTGCCAGCGACGACGTGGGGGGATCTGGAAACACCATATATTTT.

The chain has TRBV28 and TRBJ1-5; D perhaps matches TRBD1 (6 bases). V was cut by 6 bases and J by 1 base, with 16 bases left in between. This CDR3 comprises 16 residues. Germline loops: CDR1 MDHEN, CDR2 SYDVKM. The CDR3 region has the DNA TGTGCCAGCAGGCCGCCAGGGGCATGGAGCAATCAGCCCCAGCATTTT. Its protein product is CASRPPGAWSNQPQHF.

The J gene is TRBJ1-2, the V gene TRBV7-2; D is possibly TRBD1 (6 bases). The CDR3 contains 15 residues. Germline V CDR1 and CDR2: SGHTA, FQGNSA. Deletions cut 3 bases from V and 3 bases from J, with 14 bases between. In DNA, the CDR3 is TGTGCCAGCAGCTTGGCAAACAGGGTCGACTATGGCTACACCTTC. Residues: CASSLANRVDYGYTF.

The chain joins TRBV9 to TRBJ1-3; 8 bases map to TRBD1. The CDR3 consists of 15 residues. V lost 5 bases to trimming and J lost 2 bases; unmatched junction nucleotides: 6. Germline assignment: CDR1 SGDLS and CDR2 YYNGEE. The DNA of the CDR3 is TGTGCCAGCAGTCACCAGGGGGCTGCTGGAAACACCATATATTTT. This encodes CASSHQGAAGNTIYF.